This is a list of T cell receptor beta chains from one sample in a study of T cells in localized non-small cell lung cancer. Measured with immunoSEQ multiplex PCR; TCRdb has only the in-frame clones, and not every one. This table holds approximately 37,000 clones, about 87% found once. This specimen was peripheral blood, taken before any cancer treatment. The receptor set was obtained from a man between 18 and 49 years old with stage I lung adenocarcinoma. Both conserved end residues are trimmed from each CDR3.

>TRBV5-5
ASRSGTANTEAF
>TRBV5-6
ASSLGQGANTGELF
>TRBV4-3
ASSYRTSGERDTQY
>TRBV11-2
ASSLGTAYEQY
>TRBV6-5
ASSYSTEADTQY
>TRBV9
ASSATPTNEKLF
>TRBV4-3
ASSQQRTGTYEQY
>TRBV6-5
ASRPPAAGPEQF
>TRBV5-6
ASSLAFEAGLVMNTEAF
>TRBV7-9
ASSLGHGGFQETQY
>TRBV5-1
ASSLDSKIYGYT
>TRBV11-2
ASSLATGELF
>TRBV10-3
ATEDGLQETQY
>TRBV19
ASTPWDRVGYT
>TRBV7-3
ASSKGADTQY
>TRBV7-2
ASSPRTSVGDTQY
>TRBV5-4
ASSSLQGRETQY
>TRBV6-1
ASSEKEKLF
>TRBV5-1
ASSRGGSMGDTQY
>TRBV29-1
SVRDRNEKLF
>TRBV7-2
ASSPQSGMVEAF
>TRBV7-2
ASSLQGQLPYGYT
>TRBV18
ASSPTGTGTRGEAF
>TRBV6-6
ASSTSTPRGTQY
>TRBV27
ASSSWTGGDTNEKLF
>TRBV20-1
IPAGQETQY
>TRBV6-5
ASSYAGGHEKLF
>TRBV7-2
ASSPATSGRETQY
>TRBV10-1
ASSEEGKAHEQF
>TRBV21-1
ASSKAPLGGETQY
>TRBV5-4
ASSKEDRARGGYT
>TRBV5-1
ASSSDRANEKLF
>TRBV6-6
ASSQRENEKLF
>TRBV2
ASTSVGGYT
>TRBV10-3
AISEFRANQPQH
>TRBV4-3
ASSPGLGEETQY
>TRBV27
ASSTSGTGPYEQY
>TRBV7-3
ASSLDSNYGYT
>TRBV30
AADRSSGANVLT
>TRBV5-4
ASSLGSLASVEQY
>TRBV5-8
ASSLVVGLAKNIQY
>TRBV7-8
ASSFLKTGEPYGYT
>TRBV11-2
ASSLRGGMVEQY
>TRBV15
ATSGGDGNQPQH
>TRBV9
ASSAQGSSIETQY
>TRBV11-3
ASSLQGQGDIQY
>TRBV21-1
ASSVRTPWDQPQH
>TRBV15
ATSSDRGRNTIY
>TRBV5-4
ASSPPGQLNYGYT
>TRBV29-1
SVEAGDTQY
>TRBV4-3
ASSQGVRTGVGYT
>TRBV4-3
ASSVISEGGGYT
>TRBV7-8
ASTQHRGGEKLF
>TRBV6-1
ASRDRGVDTQY